A single sample gave rise to the 26 T cell receptor beta chains below, sequenced in a study of T cells expressing NK-cell markers. Reanalyzing the 5' RACE reads, TCRdb keeps one entry per CDR3 protein, without DNA. The sample table sets out 500,000 or so distinct CDR3 sequences. What was sequenced was blood T cells: a sorted CD56 or NKG2C T cell subset, CD4+ or CD8+ T cells, or bulk PBMC T cells (not recorded which). Every receptor here comes from a man between 18 and 29 years old in good health.

This rearrangement joins TRBV19 to TRBJ1-1; as DNA is missing, the TRBD1 call by TCRdb cannot be tested. Germline CDR1 is LNHDA and CDR2 is SQIVND (reference sequence). The CDR3 contains 14 residues. CDR3 residues: CASSITGGAGEAFF.

The chain couples TRBV5-1 to TRBJ1-6; TCRdb's D call of TRBD1 is untestable without DNA. Germline V gene sequence: CDR1 SGHRS, CDR2 YFSETQ. CDR3 size: 14 residues. CDR3 region: CASSFSGEDSPLHF.

The chain uses TRBV6-5 and TRBJ2-3. From germline, CDR1 is MNHEY and CDR2 SVGAGI. This CDR3 has 16 residues. The CDR3 protein is CASSYRRTKSTDTQYF.

The CDR3 region is CASSLGGMTSKNNEQFF. V is TRBV7-9 and J is TRBJ2-1; checking the TCRdb D call of TRBD2 is not possible without DNA. Germline assignment: CDR1 SEHNR and CDR2 FQNEAQ (reference sequence). This CDR3 spans 17 amino acids.

The chain links TRBV5-1 to TRBJ2-7. The CDR3 spans 11 residues. Germline assignment: CDR1 SGHRS and CDR2 YFSETQ. The CDR3 loop is CASSLALVEYF.

This CDR3 reads CASSVRQGLETQYF. The chain links TRBV7-9 to TRBJ2-5; TCRdb calls TRBD1, which cannot be checked without DNA. The CDR3 is 14 residues long. CDR1 and CDR2 (germline): SEHNR, FQNEAQ (reference sequence). The full variable domain, completed using reference TRBV7-9 and TRBJ2-5, is DTGVSQNPRHKITKRGQNVTFRCDPISEHNRLYWYRQTLGQGPEFLTYFQNEAQLEKSRLLSDRFSAERPKGSFSTLEIQRTEQGDSAMYLCASSVRQGLETQYFGPGTRLLVL.

The J gene is TRBJ1-1, the V gene TRBV18; TCRdb proposes TRBD1, but this gene call is untestable without DNA. In germline, CDR1 is KGHSH, CDR2 LQKENI. The length of the CDR3 is 14 residues. CDR3 in amino acids: CASSPLSRGAEAFF.

The rearrangement uses TRBV9 and TRBJ2-7; TCRdb's D call of TRBD2 is untestable without DNA. CDR3 length: 15 residues. The V gene's germline CDR1 is SGDLS and CDR2 YYNGEE. The CDR3 loop reads CASSVESGRAYEQYF.

The rearrangement uses TRBV9 and TRBJ2-1. Germline CDR1 and CDR2: SGDLS and YYNGEE. This CDR3 spans 13 amino acids. CDR3: CASSRLGNNEQFF.

The chain recombines TRBV20-1 with TRBJ2-1; the D gene TCRdb calls, TRBD2, cannot be checked with no DNA. Germline lookup yields CDR1 DFQATT and CDR2 SNEGSKA (reference sequence). CDR3 length equals 14 residues. The CDR3 sequence is CSARRAGIYNEQFF.

V gene TRBV12-2 combines with J gene TRBJ2-1; TCRdb proposes TRBD2, but this gene call is untestable without DNA. TRBV12-2 is reported as a pseudogene. The CDR3 consists of 15 residues. CDR3 in amino acids: CASRRKRGESNEQFF.

The CDR3 loop is CASSSYDEQYF. The genes are TRBV5-5 and TRBJ2-7. The CDR3 runs 11 residues. Germline CDR1 SGHKS, CDR2 YYEKEE (reference sequence).

J is TRBJ1-1 and V is TRBV9. This CDR3 comprises 13 residues. Germline assignment: CDR1 SGDLS and CDR2 YYNGEE. CDR3 sequence: CASSVIEGTEAFF.

The chain employs TRBV3-1 and TRBJ2-7; TCRdb picks TRBD2, but there is no DNA to check that call. The CDR3 is made up of 16 amino acids. Per germline, CDR1 LGHDT and CDR2 YNNKEL (reference sequence). The CDR3 region is CASSLGASRLGNEQYF.

This chain uses TRBV10-3 with TRBJ2-3. Germline V gene lookup returns CDR1 ENHRY and CDR2 SYGVKD. The CDR3 totals 13 residues. CDR3 loop: CAIKGGLTDTQYF.

The chain uses TRBV30 and TRBJ2-1; checking the TCRdb D call of TRBD2 is not possible without DNA. The CDR3 covers 15 residues. CDR1 and CDR2 (germline): GTSNPN, SVGIG (reference sequence). The CDR3 loop is CAWRRGREGQNEQFF.

The chain carries TRBV6-5 and TRBJ1-4; without DNA, the TCRdb call of TRBD1 cannot be checked. Germline lookup yields CDR1 MNHEY and CDR2 SVGAGI. This CDR3 has 16 residues. CDR3 region: CASSYGTGATNEKLFF.

This chain connects TRBV4-2 to TRBJ2-7; the D gene TCRdb calls, TRBD1, cannot be checked with no DNA. Germline V lookup: CDR1 LGHNA, CDR2 YNFKEQ. This CDR3 is 16 amino acids long. This CDR3 reads CASSPGAQGAIYEQYF.

This rearrangement joins TRBV5-1 to TRBJ2-2; no DNA is available, so the TRBD1 call from TCRdb remains unchecked. The CDR3 runs 15 residues. CDR1 and CDR2 from the germline V gene are SGHRS and YFSETQ. The CDR3 loop is CASSSPAGRTGELFF. The variable domain in full, with the rest retrieved from reference TRBV5-1 and TRBJ2-2, is KAGVTQTPRYLIKTRGQQVTLSCSPISGHRSVSWYQQTPGQGLQFLFEYFSETQRNKGNFPGRFSGRQFSNSRSEMNVSTLELGDSALYLCASSSPAGRTGELFFGEGSRLTVL.

V gene TRBV7-2 combines with J gene TRBJ1-3. The length of the CDR3 is 15 residues. Looked up from germline, CDR1 is SGHTA and CDR2 is FQGNSA. The CDR3 sequence: CASSLVRVGANTIYF.

V is TRBV7-2 and J is TRBJ2-1; TCRdb's D call of TRBD2 is untestable without DNA. Germline values: CDR1 SGHTA, CDR2 FQGNSA. The CDR3 consists of 17 residues. CDR3: CASSLRPYGSSYNEQFF.

The rearrangement joins TRBV4-3 to TRBJ2-2; TCRdb designates TRBD2, a call that cannot be tested without DNA. Germline V gene lookup returns CDR1 LGHNA and CDR2 YSLEER. This CDR3 spans 16 amino acids. The CDR3 sequence: CASSGPSGKYTGELFF.

This chain connects TRBV12-3 or TRBV12-4 to TRBJ1-2; with no DNA, the TCRdb D assignment of TRBD1 cannot be verified. The CDR3 runs 14 residues. CDR3: CASSLLGQSYGYTF.

The chain links TRBV19 to TRBJ1-6; TCRdb reports TRBD1, a call that lacks DNA to check it against. The CDR3 loop spans 14 amino acids. Germline V lookup: CDR1 LNHDA, CDR2 SQIVND (reference sequence). The CDR3 here is CASRLTAYNSPLHF.

This chain uses TRBV5-5 with TRBJ2-7; the D call from TCRdb, TRBD1, cannot be confirmed without DNA. This CDR3 has 13 amino acids. Per the germline V gene, CDR1 is SGHKS and CDR2 is YYEKEE (reference sequence). CDR3 sequence reads: CASRRTGAYEQYF.

This sequence joins TRBV9 and TRBJ2-1; TCRdb selects TRBD1, and the lack of DNA leaves this call unchecked. There are 15 residues in the CDR3. CDR1 SGDLS and CDR2 YYNGEE come from the germline V gene. CDR3 sequence: CASSVWTGLYNEQFF. Drawing the rest from reference TRBV9 and TRBJ2-1, the complete variable domain is DSGVTQTPKHLITATGQRVTLRCSPRSGDLSVYWYQQSLDQGLQFLIQYYNGEERAKGNILERFSAQQFPDLHSELNLSSLELGDSALYFCASSVWTGLYNEQFFGPGTRLTVL.